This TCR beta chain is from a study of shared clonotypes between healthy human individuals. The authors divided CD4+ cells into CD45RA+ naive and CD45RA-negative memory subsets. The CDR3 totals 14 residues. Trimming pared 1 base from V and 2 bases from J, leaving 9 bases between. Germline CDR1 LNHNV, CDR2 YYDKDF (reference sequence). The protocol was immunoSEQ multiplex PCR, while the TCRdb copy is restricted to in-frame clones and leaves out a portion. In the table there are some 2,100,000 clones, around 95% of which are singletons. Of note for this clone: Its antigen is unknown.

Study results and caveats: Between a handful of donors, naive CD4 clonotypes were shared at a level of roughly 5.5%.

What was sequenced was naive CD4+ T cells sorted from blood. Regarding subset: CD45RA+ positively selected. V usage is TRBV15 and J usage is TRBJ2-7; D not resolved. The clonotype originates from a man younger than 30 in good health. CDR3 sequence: CATSRVIHPYEQYF. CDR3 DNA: TGTGCCACCAGCAGAGTGATACACCCCTACGAGCAGTACTTC.